Listed here are 28 T cell receptor beta chains from one sample, sequenced in a study of post-analysis software for immune sequencing data. Built from TCR beta cDNA, the libraries had unique molecular identifiers in them. TCRdb re-analysed the PCR reads in MiXCR, keeping a single row per CDR3 protein. The data contain about 160,000 distinct CDR3 sequences, under 40% of them seen just once; the ten biggest clones take up 25% to 35%. The input for sequencing was blood, taken after autologous hematopoietic stem cell transplantation. The receptors were sampled from a girl between 5 and 17 years old with multiple sclerosis.

The CDR3 bases are TGTGCCAGCAGGACGGCCGGGACAGGGAATTCACCCCTCCACTTT. Its translation: CASRTAGTGNSPLHF. This chain uses TRBV7-2 with TRBJ1-6, with 9 bases matching TRBD1. The CDR3 sequence is 15 residues long. Germline V gene lookup returns CDR1 SGHTA and CDR2 FQGNSA. Germline trimming cut 6 bases from V and 7 bases from J; bases unmatched to any gene: 7.

The rearrangement joins TRBV5-1 to TRBJ2-5; possible D gene TRBD1, 5 bases. With 4 bases removed from V and 2 bases from J, the gap between germline ends came to 18 bases. The CDR3 extends over 16 amino acids. Germline-derived CDR1 and CDR2 are SGHRS and YFSETQ. The CDR3 region is CASSPLGVVEQETQYF. CDR3 coding DNA: TGCGCCAGCAGCCCGCTAGGGGTTGTGGAGCAAGAGACCCAGTACTTC.

The gene calls are TRBV20-1 and TRBJ2-1; TRBD2 matches at 14 bases. The germline V gene encodes CDR1 DFQATT and CDR2 SNEGSKA (reference sequence). The ends lost 2 bases at V and 9 bases at J; junction bases unmatched: 9. The CDR3 consists of 16 residues. CDR3 residues: CSARRPGLAGEREQFF. CDR3 sequence (DNA): TGCAGTGCTAGACGACCGGGACTAGCGGGAGAGCGTGAGCAGTTCTTC.

The rearrangement joins TRBV25-1 to TRBJ2-1; 7 bases are a match to TRBD2. From germline, CDR1 is MGHDK and CDR2 SYGVNS. V lost 2 bases, J lost 8 bases, and 3 bases stayed unmatched. This CDR3 has 13 residues. The CDR3 loop is CASSEVGRDEQFF. CDR3 bases: TGTGCCAGCAGTGAAGTGGGGAGGGATGAGCAGTTCTTC.

The V call is TRBV7-8, the J call TRBJ2-1; no reliable D call. Trimming took 0 bases from V and 10 from J, leaving 13 bases between them. This CDR3 is built from 14 residues. CDR1 and CDR2 from the germline V gene are SGHVS and FQNEAQ. The CDR3 bases are TGTGCCAGCAGCTTAGCTCCGGAGAACTTCGAGCAGTTCTTC. Residues: CASSLAPENFEQFF.

The chain uses TRBV10-2 and TRBJ2-2; D might be TRBD2 (5 bases). V lost 6 bases to trimming and J lost 5 bases, with 13 bases between them. This CDR3 is 14 amino acids long. Germline V gene data show CDR1 as WSHSY and CDR2 as SAAADI. The CDR3 is CASRGAERTGELFF. The CDR3 bases are TGCGCCAGCAGAGGAGCGGAGAGAACCGGGGAGCTGTTTTTT.

A remark on this clonotype: A read error may explain this, as a much larger clone is one base away. The chain employs TRBV24-1 and TRBJ2-3; the D gene is possibly TRBD2 (6 bases). The CDR3 is made up of 15 amino acids. V was pared by 2 bases and J by 8 bases, with 16 bases between. Per the germline V gene, CDR1 is KGHDR and CDR2 is SFDVKD. The CDR3 here is CATSDWGTLRGTQYF. In nucleotides, the CDR3 is TGTGCCACCAGTGATTGGGGGACTCTAAGAGGTACGCAGTATTTT.

The chain is built from TRBV4-1 and TRBJ2-1; D not resolved. The CDR3 loop spans 15 amino acids. The V end was cut by 0 bases, the J end by 3 bases, with 9 bases between. Germline CDR1 is MGHRA and CDR2 is YSYEKL. The CDR3 DNA reads as TGCGCCAGCAGCCAAGATCACTCGAACTACAATGAGCAGTTCTTC. Protein: CASSQDHSNYNEQFF.

V and J are TRBV28 and TRBJ2-5, with D perhaps TRBD1 (6 bases). The germline V gene encodes CDR1 MDHEN and CDR2 SYDVKM. V was pared by 3 bases and J by 3 bases, with 11 bases between. CDR3 size: 14 residues. The DNA of the CDR3 is TGTGCCAGCAGTTTCCCCAACAGGGAAGAGACCCAGTACTTC. Residues: CASSFPNREETQYF.

This clonotype has only a few counts. The chain employs TRBV7-2 and TRBJ2-7; D may be TRBD1 or TRBD2 (6 bases each). The CDR3 spans 15 residues. Germline CDR1 and CDR2: SGHTA and FQGNSA. Trimming took 3 bases from V and 0 from J, leaving 12 bases between them. DNA of the CDR3: TGTGCCAGCAGCTTTTCGGGGGCGAGCTCCTACGAGCAGTACTTC. Translated, it gives CASSFSGASSYEQYF. Full variable domain (remainder filled in from reference TRBV7-2 and TRBJ2-7): GAGVSQSPSNKVTEKGKDVELRCDPISGHTALYWYRQSLGQGLEFLIYFQGNSAPDKSGLPSDRFSAERTGGSVSTLTIQRTQQEDSAVYLCASSFSGASSYEQYFGPGTRLTVT.

The chain couples TRBV11-2 to TRBJ2-3; tentatively, D is TRBD1 (5 bases). The germline V gene encodes CDR1 SGHAT and CDR2 FQNNGV. This CDR3 contains 13 residues. Trimming pared 0 bases from V and 4 bases from J, leaving 5 bases between. CDR3 region: CASSLEGPDTQYF. CDR3 DNA: TGTGCCAGCAGCTTAGAGGGGCCAGATACGCAGTATTTT.

The table lists this clonotype with a few counts. This chain joins TRBV12-3 or TRBV12-4 and TRBJ1-5; D is unclear. This CDR3 spans 15 amino acids. The ends were cut back, 6 bases at V and 0 bases at J, with 12 bases in the middle. CDR3 sequence: CASRISLGSNQPQHF. The CDR3 region has the DNA TGTGCCAGCAGGATTTCCTTGGGTAGCAATCAGCCCCAGCATTTT.

A few counts support this clonotype. This chain links TRBV29-1 with TRBJ1-1; D unresolved. This CDR3 is 13 amino acids long. CDR1 and CDR2 (germline): SQVTM, ANQGSEA. The germline V and J ends were trimmed by 6 bases and 5 bases, with 16 bases remaining between them. The CDR3 sequence is CSVIQRTGTEAFF. The CDR3 nucleotides read TGCAGCGTGATACAGAGGACGGGGACTGAAGCTTTCTTT.

This clonotype occurred a few times. The chain links TRBV5-1 to TRBJ2-4, with TRBD1 matching over 7 bases. The better agreement between TRBJ2-7 and the DNA end casts doubt on the J call. The CDR3 is made up of 14 amino acids. Germline CDR1 is SGHRS and CDR2 is YFSETQ. The DNA of the CDR3 is TGCGCCAGCAGCTTGGAGACAGGGACCTACGAGCAGTACTTC. Translation gives CASSLETGTYEQYF.

Many counts were recorded for this clonotype. The V call is TRBV12-3 or TRBV12-4, the J call TRBJ2-6; D may be TRBD2 (5 bases). The CDR3 contains 16 residues. Trimming left V 6 bases short and J 0 bases short, with 12 bases between. CDR3 residues: CASRKNGVSGANVLTF. DNA for the CDR3: TGTGCCAGCAGAAAAAACGGGGTCTCTGGGGCCAACGTCCTGACTTTC.

In this sample, this clonotype turned up a few times. This chain uses TRBV6-5 with TRBJ2-1; the D is unclear. CDR3 length equals 14 residues. Germline assignment: CDR1 MNHEY and CDR2 SVGAGI. Deletions cut 0 bases from V and 7 bases from J, with 10 bases between. CDR3 sequence reads: CASSYSISWNEQFF. CDR3 nucleotides: TGTGCCAGCAGTTACTCCATTTCGTGGAATGAGCAGTTCTTC.

The chain is built from TRBV28 and TRBJ1-5; D unresolved. Germline V gene lookup returns CDR1 MDHEN and CDR2 SYDVKM. The CDR3 length is 14 residues. Trimming took 4 bases from V and 0 from J, leaving 7 bases between them. CDR3 DNA sequence: TGTGCCAGCAGTTCGGACGGTAGCAATCAGCCCCAGCATTTT. Residues: CASSSDGSNQPQHF. Complete variable domain (other parts from reference TRBV28 and TRBJ1-5): DVKVTQSSRYLVKRTGEKVFLECVQDMDHENMFWYRQDPGLGLRLIYFSYDVKMKEKGDIPEGYSVSREKKERFSLILESASTNQTSMYLCASSSDGSNQPQHFGDGTRLSIL.

CDR3 protein: CASSLEPPTGGYNEQFF. CDR3 sequence (DNA): TGTGCCAGCAGCTTAGAACCTCCCACAGGGGGGTACAATGAGCAGTTCTTC. V is TRBV11-2 and J is TRBJ2-1; 8 nucleotides agree with TRBD1. The CDR3 contains 17 residues. Germline loops: CDR1 SGHAT, CDR2 FQNNGV. V trimming: 0 bases; J trimming: 4 bases; junction bases outside the gene matches: 8.

As regards this clonotype: At one boundary the junction diverges from the germline segment, which might be a read error. The genes are TRBV20-1 and TRBJ2-1; D perhaps matches TRBD2 (5 bases). This CDR3 contains 14 residues. In germline, CDR1 is DFQATT, CDR2 SNEGSKA (reference sequence). CDR3 in amino acids: CSTRDSAPKDEQFF. CDR3 DNA sequence: TGCAGTACTAGAGATTCGGCCCCCAAGGATGAGCAGTTCTTC.

This clonotype occurred a few times. The chain uses TRBV29-1 and TRBJ2-3; D remains ambiguous. Germline V gene sequence: CDR1 SQVTM, CDR2 ANQGSEA. The CDR3 has 10 amino acids. The V and J ends lost 6 bases and 5 bases respectively, with 6 bases between them. Here the CDR3 DNA reads TGCAGCGTCTACAGAGATACGCAGTATTTT. As protein: CSVYRDTQYF.

The chain joins TRBV7-2 to TRBJ2-3, with 12 bases identical to TRBD2. The CDR3 has 19 residues. Germline V CDR1 and CDR2: SGHTA, FQGNSA. The ends lost 2 bases at V and 0 bases at J; junction bases unmatched: 9. For the CDR3, the DNA is TGTGCCAGCAGCTTAAGCCCGGTCCTAGCGGGAGGGAGCACAGATACGCAGTATTTT. Protein: CASSLSPVLAGGSTDTQYF.

In this sample, this clonotype turned up many times. The chain links TRBV7-2 to TRBJ1-5; tentatively, D is TRBD1 (5 bases). The germline V gene has CDR1 SGHTA and CDR2 FQGNSA. V was cut by 1 base and J by 0 bases, with 13 bases left in between. The CDR3 is 17 amino acids. The DNA of the CDR3 is TGTGCCAGCAGCTTAGTGGGGGGGAAACATAGCAATCAGCCCCAGCATTTT. Protein product: CASSLVGGKHSNQPQHF.

The genes are TRBV20-1 and TRBJ2-1, with D hard to call. Trimming removed 8 bases at V and 2 bases at J, with 13 bases between. Germline CDR1 DFQATT, CDR2 SNEGSKA (reference sequence). CDR3 size: 13 residues. The CDR3 is CSPAAPPYNEQFF. CDR3 coding DNA: TGCAGTCCCGCGGCACCTCCCTACAATGAGCAGTTCTTC.

This chain connects TRBV5-1 to TRBJ1-2; D is ambiguous. Between the trimmed V and J ends, which lost 0 bases and 8 bases, there was a span of 14 bases. Germline loops: CDR1 SGHRS, CDR2 YFSETQ. The CDR3 contains 14 residues. In DNA, the CDR3 is TGCGCCAGCAGCTTGGAACTTCCGGGCACAGGCTACACCTTC. Its translation is CASSLELPGTGYTF.

This clonotype was recorded only once. The chain recombines TRBV10-3 with TRBJ2-1; tentatively, D is TRBD1 or TRBD2 (5 bases each). The tail of the sequence fits TRBJ2-7 better, so the J call may be wrong. This CDR3 has 11 amino acids. The germline gives CDR1 ENHRY, CDR2 SYGVKD. The CDR3 region is CAISAGSEQYF. DNA for the CDR3: TGTGCCATCAGTGCAGGGAGCGAGCAGTACTTC.

The chain employs TRBV29-1 and TRBJ2-1; 7 bases line up with TRBD2. V was clipped by 7 bases and J by 4 bases; unmatched bases: 10. Germline CDR1 reads SQVTM; CDR2 reads ANQGSEA. This CDR3 region has 14 residues. The CDR3 DNA is TGCAGCGCGGGGAGGGGATGGGGTTACAATGAGCAGTTCTTC. Its translation is CSAGRGWGYNEQFF.

The table lists this clonotype with a few counts. The chain employs TRBV14 and TRBJ2-5; a weak D match, TRBD1 (6 bases). The end of the DNA aligns better with TRBJ2-7, so the J call may be wrong. The CDR3 runs 15 residues. Germline CDR1 and CDR2: SGHDN and FVKESK. CDR3 amino acids: CASSPQGQVVYEQYF. DNA for the CDR3: TGTGCCAGCAGCCCCCAGGGGCAGGTCGTATACGAGCAGTACTTC.

J is TRBJ2-5 and V is TRBV13; TRBD2 agrees at 11 bases. The CDR3 consists of 15 residues. The V gene's germline CDR1 is PRHDT and CDR2 FYEKMQ (reference sequence). Unmatched junction bases numbered 2, after V lost 4 bases and J lost 1 base. As DNA, the CDR3 is TGTGCCAGCAGCTACGGGACTAGCGGCCAAGAGACCCAGTACTTC. Translated, it gives CASSYGTSGQETQYF.